The sequence of this TCR beta chain was determined in a study of cytomegalovirus exposure and HLA in healthy donors. Notes on this clone: At one end, the junction sequence differs from germline, possibly due to a read error.

Use of 60 Vbeta and 13 Jbeta primers characterized the PCR. Repertoires were generated with immunoSEQ multiplex PCR, while TCRdb's copy carries only in-frame clones and drops some. The repertoire includes about 98,000 clones, 69% of them detected once, and around 1.3% sits in the top ten. Germline V gives CDR1 MNHEY, CDR2 SMNVEV (reference sequence). The CDR3 length is 13 residues. This TCR was recovered from a female donor in good health and CMV-seronegative. The V and J genes are TRBV27 and TRBJ1-5; D might be TRBD1 (5 bases). Specimen: PBMCs. Written as DNA, the CDR3 is TGTGCCAGCAGTCCCATCGGGGGTCAGGCCCAGCATTTT. Translation gives CASSPIGGQAQHF.